The clone carrying this TCR beta chain was seen more than once but under ten times. Antigen: not known. Per the original methods: Across clinicopathological groups, CDR3 differences served as the basis for building a distant-metastasis classifier for papillary thyroid cancer. TCRdb reanalyzed the PCR reads via MiXCR. Here the V and J calls rest on TCRdb's processing, not on the authors' analysis. Counted here are tens of thousands of clones, roughly 20% occurring once; the ten biggest clones make up under 25%. Each patient went into thyroid surgery without having received any treatment. The data originate from a study of metastatic and nonmetastatic thyroid tumors. Across the whole study: Where malignant and benign thyroid patients were concerned, repertoires were compared across blood and tumor or nodule tissue. Study conclusions and caveats: The reported finding was significantly higher TCR beta diversity in malignant thyroid tumors relative to benign nodules, in blood and tumor.

The sequencing input was blood. The receptor was derived from a female donor with papillary thyroid cancer or a benign thyroid nodule (not recorded which). Some clones in this sample may be carry-over from other donors' samples.

The CDR3 is CASSLSGGAHGYTF. In DNA, the CDR3 is TGTGCCAGCAGTTTAAGTGGGGGCGCCCATGGCTACACCTTC. The V call is TRBV28, the J call TRBJ1-2, with D possibly being TRBD1 (6 bases). V was cut by 2 bases and J by 6 bases, with 13 bases left in between. The CDR3 sequence is 14 residues long. Germline V gene data show CDR1 as MDHEN and CDR2 as SYDVKM.